The rows below give T cell receptor beta chains drawn from one sample of a study of shared clonotypes between healthy human individuals. Repertoires were generated with immunoSEQ multiplex PCR, while TCRdb's copy carries only in-frame clones and drops some. The sample holds around 600,000 clones, around 96% seen once. Sequencing input: naive CD8+ T cells sorted from blood. The receptors here all came from a woman in her thirties in good health. Each CDR3 is given with its conserved first and last residue. D genes are given only for firm matches. Where a row states a size, it is once, few, many or the class of an expanded clone; other rows omit it.

cdr3_nt cdr3_aa j_call clone_size v_call d_call
TGCACCAGCTCCCTTCGGACTAGCGGGAGTTGCGAGCAGTACTTC CTSSLRTSGSCEQYF TRBJ2-7 NA TRBV1 NA
TGCAGCGTTAATTCCTTGAACACTGAAGCTTTCTTT CSVNSLNTEAFF TRBJ1-1 NA TRBV29-1 NA
TGTGCCAGTAGTATTCCTTGGCGGACGGAGGAAAATCAGCCCCAGCATTTT CASSIPWRTEENQPQHF TRBJ1-5 NA TRBV19 NA
TGTGCCAGCCGTAGCGGGAGGGTCTACGAGCAGTACTTC CASRSGRVYEQYF TRBJ2-7 once TRBV27 TRBD2
TGTGCCAGCAAGTCAGGGGGCTCCTACGAGCAGTACTTC CASKSGGSYEQYF TRBJ2-7 NA TRBV6-5 TRBD1
TGTGCCAGCACCCTTACATTCGGGCCCTACGAGCAGTACTTC CASTLTFGPYEQYF TRBJ2-7 NA TRBV28 NA
TGTGCCAGCACTCAAGAATCTAGGGGGGGTTACGGCTATGGCTACACCTTC CASTQESRGGYGYGYTF TRBJ1-2 NA TRBV28 NA
TGTGCCAGCAGTTACTCTGATAGCAGGGGGAACTATGGCTACACCTTC CASSYSDSRGNYGYTF TRBJ1-2 NA TRBV6-6 TRBD1
TGTGCCAGCACTTCCGGGACAGGGTTCACTGAAGCTTTCTTT CASTSGTGFTEAFF TRBJ1-1 NA TRBV6-5 TRBD1
TGCAGCGTTGAAGACGCTTATACTAGCGGGAGCGCGGAGCAGTTCTTC CSVEDAYTSGSAEQFF TRBJ2-1 NA TRBV29-1 TRBD2
TGTGCCAGCAGCTTCGATAGGGCTCAGCCCCAGCATTTT CASSFDRAQPQHF TRBJ1-5 NA TRBV4-2 NA
TGTGCCAGCAGCGCCGGAAACTTCTACGAGCAGTACTTC CASSAGNFYEQYF TRBJ2-7 NA TRBV5-8 NA
TGTGCCAGCAGTTGGGACTACCCGAACACCGGGGAGCTGTTTTTT CASSWDYPNTGELFF TRBJ2-2 NA TRBV28 TRBD2
TGCGCCAGCAGCTTGGCCGGGAGGGCAGGGGTTTGGGACAATGAGCAGTTCTTC CASSLAGRAGVWDNEQFF TRBJ2-1 NA TRBV5-1 TRBD2
TGTGCCAGCAGCTTGGCCGCAGAAACCGTCGGAAACACCATATATTTT CASSLAAETVGNTIYF TRBJ1-3 NA TRBV5-6 NA
TGTGCCAGCAGCCCCGGCGGCGACACTGAAGCTTTCTTT CASSPGGDTEAFF TRBJ1-1 NA TRBV27 NA
TGTGCCAGCAGCTCGCCCCGGGAAGCGGGTCAGCCCCAGCATTTT CASSSPREAGQPQHF TRBJ1-5 NA TRBV7-9 NA
TGTGCCAGCAGCCTAGGTATGGACAGAGCTGAAGCTTTCTTT CASSLGMDRAEAFF TRBJ1-1 NA TRBV13 NA
TGTGCCTGGAGTGAGGAAGCGGGCGGGATTGAGCAGTTCTTC CAWSEEAGGIEQFF TRBJ2-1 once TRBV30 NA
TGTGCCAGCAGCTTAGGGGGACAGGGATTGAACTACGAGCAGTACTTC CASSLGGQGLNYEQYF TRBJ2-7 NA TRBV7-9 TRBD1
TGTGCCAGCAGTCACACCCTGGGGGGGGGCCCCAGCTACGAGCAGTACTTC CASSHTLGGGPSYEQYF TRBJ2-7 once TRBV27 NA
TGTGCCAGCAGTTATGCGCCGAATCAGCCCCAGCATTTT CASSYAPNQPQHF TRBJ1-5 NA TRBV27 NA
TGTGCCAGCAGTGAGCTCAGGGACCTCTCCTACGAGCAGTACTTC CASSELRDLSYEQYF TRBJ2-7 NA TRBV6-1 NA
TGTGCCAGCAGCCTTAGCCAAGGCCACCTCATGAACACTGAAGCTTTCTTT CASSLSQGHLMNTEAFF TRBJ1-1 NA TRBV9 NA
TGTGCCAGCAGCTCGGCGGGGGGGTTAGATTACGAGCAGTACTTC CASSSAGGLDYEQYF TRBJ2-7 NA TRBV5-6 TRBD2
TGCAGCGGGGCCACAGGGTCGAGCTCCTACGAGCAGTACTTC CSGATGSSSYEQYF TRBJ2-7 NA TRBV29-1 NA
TGTGCCAGCAGCTTGGGAGATCAGCCCCAGCATTTT CASSLGDQPQHF TRBJ1-5 few TRBV5-6 NA
TGTGCCAGCCGGGACAGGACAAAAGGGAAAGATACGCAGTATTTT CASRDRTKGKDTQYF TRBJ2-3 NA TRBV19 TRBD1
TGTGCCAGCAGCGTAGAGGGGAACACCGGGGAGCTGTTTTTT CASSVEGNTGELFF TRBJ2-2 NA TRBV9 NA